The 16 T cell receptor beta chains given below trace back to one sample, sequenced in a study of vaccination and CD4 T cells after COVID-19. Antigens for these TCRs are unknown. Regarding treatment: approximately 11-day PBMC culture with coronavirus spike peptide pools or control peptides (ViraFEST assay). With the Oncomine TCR Beta short-read assay, DNA from cultured CD4+ T cells was sequenced. TCRdb used MiXCR to reprocess the PCR reads, holding one entry per CDR3 protein. The table has around 12,000 distinct CDR3 sequences, about two fifths seen once. The sample taken for sequencing was CD4+ T cells from blood, cultured in vitro. The source is a human donor who had recovered from COVID-19.

The chain combines TRBV24-1 with TRBJ2-2, with D perhaps matching TRBD1 (5 bases). From germline, CDR1 is KGHDR and CDR2 SFDVKD. Deletions cut 5 bases from V and 7 bases from J, with 13 bases between. The CDR3 contains 14 residues. The CDR3 reads CATSALRGSGELFF. The CDR3 nucleotides read TGTGCCACCAGTGCCCTAAGGGGAAGCGGGGAGCTGTTTTTT.

The chain recombines TRBV5-1 with TRBJ1-1; a weak D match, TRBD1 (6 bases). The germline V and J ends were trimmed by 4 bases and 2 bases, with 15 bases remaining between them. Germline V lookup: CDR1 SGHRS, CDR2 YFSETQ. The CDR3 spans 15 residues. CDR3 coding DNA: TGCGCCAGCAGCCCCTCAACAGGGCCCAACACTGAAGCTTTCTTT. Amino acid sequence: CASSPSTGPNTEAFF.

The J gene is TRBJ2-6, the V gene TRBV11-2; D ambiguous. In germline, CDR1 is SGHAT, CDR2 FQNNGV. The CDR3 loop spans 14 amino acids. V shed 5 bases and J shed 4 bases, with 9 bases lying between them. Here the CDR3 reads CASSPFFGANVLTF. For the CDR3, the DNA is TGTGCCAGCAGCCCCTTTTTCGGGGCCAACGTCCTGACTTTC.

The chain uses TRBV6-5 and TRBJ2-7; D remains unclear. This CDR3 region has 13 residues. Germline assignment: CDR1 MNHEY and CDR2 SVGAGI. The V and J ends lost 2 bases and 5 bases respectively, with 10 bases between them. The DNA for the CDR3 is TGTGCCAGCAGTTACAGGCGCCCAGACGAGCAGTACTTC. Its protein product is CASSYRRPDEQYF.

The V call is TRBV5-8, the J call TRBJ1-5; TRBD1 matches at 9 bases. V trimming: 4 bases; J trimming: 2 bases; junction bases outside the gene matches: 13. The CDR3 runs 18 residues. Germline lookup yields CDR1 SGHTS and CDR2 YDEGEE. The CDR3 reads CASSRSRDRAGGNQPQHF. In DNA, the CDR3 is TGTGCCAGCAGCCGGTCCCGGGACAGGGCCGGGGGCAATCAGCCCCAGCATTTT.

This clonotype occurred a few times. The J gene is TRBJ2-3, the V gene TRBV5-4; D gene ambiguous. The V end lost 4 bases, the J end lost 0 bases, and 3 bases lay between the germline ends. Germline V gene data show CDR1 as SGHNT and CDR2 as YYREEE (reference sequence). CDR3 length: 12 amino acids. The CDR3 DNA is TGTGCCAGCAGCCGCAGCACAGATACGCAGTATTTT. This sequence encodes CASSRSTDTQYF.

This clonotype has only one observation. This CDR3 reads CAWSRDRVPGANVLTF. In DNA form, the CDR3 reads TGTGCCTGGAGTAGGGACAGGGTTCCTGGGGCCAACGTCCTGACTTTC. This rearrangement joins TRBV30 to TRBJ2-6, with TRBD1 identical over 9 bases. This CDR3 has 16 amino acids. Trimming at V came to 2 bases and at J to 2 bases, leaving 4 bases not matched to a gene. Germline V gives CDR1 GTSNPN, CDR2 SVGIG (reference sequence).

CDR3 residues: CASQRGTLYNSPLHF. CDR3 nucleotides: TGTGCCAGCCAAAGAGGGACCCTCTATAATTCACCCCTCCACTTT. The chain links TRBV27 to TRBJ1-6; maybe TRBD1 (5 bases). Between the trimmed V and J ends, which lost 8 bases and 3 bases, there was a span of 14 bases. Germline CDR1 and CDR2: MNHEY and SMNVEV (reference sequence). The CDR3 is 15 residues long.

CDR3 protein: CASSTRYRLAGITEAFF. The DNA of the CDR3 is TGTGCCAGCAGCACACGATACAGGCTTGCGGGGATCACTGAAGCTTTCTTT. The chain combines TRBV21-1 with TRBJ1-1; TRBD1 was called by the table and not checked on the DNA. TRBV21-1 is flagged as a pseudogene. The CDR3 extends over 17 amino acids.

This clonotype was counted between two and nine times. The chain combines TRBV30 with TRBJ1-3; D is unclear. The CDR3 length is 15 residues. Germline lookup yields CDR1 GTSNPN and CDR2 SVGIG (reference sequence). Deletions cut 7 bases from V and 2 bases from J, with 18 bases between. CDR3 bases: TGTGCCTCGAAACCCGTTTACAGCGCTGGAAACACCATATATTTT. It yields the protein CASKPVYSAGNTIYF.

This clonotype showed up just a few times. This rearrangement joins TRBV6-5 to TRBJ1-2; 8 bases map to TRBD1. Trimming cost V 0 bases and J 6 bases; bases outside gene matches: 3. Looked up from germline, CDR1 is MNHEY and CDR2 is SVGAGI. The CDR3 has 14 residues. The CDR3 loop reads CASSYSDRVDGYTF. The CDR3 DNA sequence: TGTGCCAGCAGTTACTCGGACAGGGTGGATGGCTACACCTTC.

V usage is TRBV20-1 and J usage is TRBJ2-5; D is possibly TRBD1 (6 bases). Trimming took off 0 bases at V and 2 bases at J, with 10 bases between the two ends. Germline V gives CDR1 DFQATT, CDR2 SNEGSKA (reference sequence). The CDR3 sequence is 14 residues long. DNA for the CDR3: TGCAGTGCTAGAGACAGGGGTTGGCAAGAGACCCAGTACTTC. It codes for CSARDRGWQETQYF.

The chain links TRBV2 to TRBJ2-1; no reliable D call. CDR1 is SNHLY and CDR2 is FYNNEI in the germline V gene. V shed 3 bases and J shed 3 bases, with 12 bases lying between them. This CDR3 contains 15 residues. CDR3 amino acids: CASSEGWANYNEQFF. Here the CDR3 DNA reads TGTGCCAGCAGTGAGGGTTGGGCTAACTACAATGAGCAGTTCTTC.

The V gene is TRBV7-2, the J gene TRBJ1-5; possible D gene TRBD1, 6 bases. V lost 7 bases and J 6 bases, leaving 19 bases between the germline ends. This CDR3 contains 15 residues. Per the germline V gene, CDR1 is SGHTA and CDR2 is FQGNSA. As DNA, the CDR3 is TGTGCCAGCACCAACAGGGAGTCCGGGCCTCAGCCCCAGCATTTT. It yields the protein CASTNRESGPQPQHF.

This sequence joins TRBV28 and TRBJ1-1, with D uncertain. CDR3 size: 11 residues. Per germline, CDR1 MDHEN and CDR2 SYDVKM. The CDR3 coding sequence is TGTGGAACTGTAATGAACACTGAAGCTTTCTTT. Translating gives CGTVMNTEAFF.

The chain joins TRBV20-1 to TRBJ2-2, with D possibly matching TRBD1 (5 bases). CDR3 size: 15 residues. Germline V lookup: CDR1 DFQATT, CDR2 SNEGSKA (reference sequence). Trimming took 0 bases from V and 6 from J, leaving 14 bases between them. The CDR3 DNA is TGCAGTGCTAGAGATCAAGGGGATAGGTCCGGGGAGCTGTTTTTT. As protein: CSARDQGDRSGELFF.